This T cell receptor (beta chain) was obtained from a study of OX40 agonist ivuxolimab in advanced cancers. For the study at large: Hepatocellular carcinoma, melanoma, renal cell or head and neck cancer was diagnosed in the dose-escalation patients. Broader study findings: Among the nonresponders, some also had low normalized T-cell clonal expansion.

The V end lost 1 base, the J end lost 5 bases, and 15 bases lay between the germline ends. The V gene's germline CDR1 is SGHRS and CDR2 YFSETQ. The CDR3 is made up of 15 amino acids. On this clone itself: Its matching antigen is unknown.

Produced via immunoSEQ multiplex PCR; TCRdb's table is partial and in-frame only. Among about 75,000 clones listed, approximately 90% were seen once. The source is an adult with an advanced solid tumor such as melanoma, head and neck, liver or kidney cancer. The chain links TRBV5-1 to TRBJ2-5; D may be TRBD1 (6 bases). Sequencing was performed on CD4+ or CD8+ T cells sorted from blood, taken in a trial of the OX40 agonist ivuxolimab. CDR3 nucleotide sequence: TGCGCCAGCAGCTTGCCTCGGACAGAAGCGGAGACCCAGTACTTC. It specifies CASSLPRTEAETQYF.